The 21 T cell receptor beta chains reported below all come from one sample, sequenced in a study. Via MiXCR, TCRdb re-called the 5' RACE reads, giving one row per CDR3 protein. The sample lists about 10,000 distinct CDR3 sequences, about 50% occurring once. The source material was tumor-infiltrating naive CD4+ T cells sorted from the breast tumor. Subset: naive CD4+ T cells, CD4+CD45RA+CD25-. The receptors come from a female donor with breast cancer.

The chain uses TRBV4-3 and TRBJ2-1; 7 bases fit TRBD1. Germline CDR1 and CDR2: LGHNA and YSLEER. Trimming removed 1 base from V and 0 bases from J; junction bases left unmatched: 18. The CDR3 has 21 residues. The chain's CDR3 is CASSQARDSLYQESSYNEQFF. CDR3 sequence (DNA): TGCGCCAGCAGCCAAGCACGGGACAGCCTATACCAAGAATCCTCCTACAATGAGCAGTTCTTC.

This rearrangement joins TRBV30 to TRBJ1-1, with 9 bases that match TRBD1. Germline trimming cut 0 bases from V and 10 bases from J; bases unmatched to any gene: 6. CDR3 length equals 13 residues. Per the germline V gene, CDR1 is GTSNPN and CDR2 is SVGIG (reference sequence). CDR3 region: CAWSVRQGGLAFF. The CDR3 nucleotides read TGTGCCTGGAGTGTACGACAGGGGGGGCTAGCTTTCTTT.

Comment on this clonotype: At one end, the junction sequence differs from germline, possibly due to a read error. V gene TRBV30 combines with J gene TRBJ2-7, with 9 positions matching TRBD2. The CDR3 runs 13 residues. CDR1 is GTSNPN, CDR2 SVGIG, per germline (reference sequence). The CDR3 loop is CAWSAVAGDEQCF. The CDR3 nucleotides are TGTGCCTGGAGTGCCGTAGCGGGAGACGAGCAGTGCTTC.

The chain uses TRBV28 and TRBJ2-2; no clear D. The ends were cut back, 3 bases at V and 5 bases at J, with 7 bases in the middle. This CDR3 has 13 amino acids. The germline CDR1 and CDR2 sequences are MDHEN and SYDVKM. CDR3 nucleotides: TGTGCCAGCAGTTTTTCAGAAACCGGGGAGCTGTTTTTT. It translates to CASSFSETGELFF.

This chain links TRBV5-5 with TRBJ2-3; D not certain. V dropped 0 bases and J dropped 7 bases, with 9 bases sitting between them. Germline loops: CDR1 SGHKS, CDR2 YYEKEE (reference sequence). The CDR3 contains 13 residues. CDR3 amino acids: CASSLETGNTQYF. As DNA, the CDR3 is TGTGCCAGCAGCTTGGAAACTGGAAATACGCAGTATTTT.

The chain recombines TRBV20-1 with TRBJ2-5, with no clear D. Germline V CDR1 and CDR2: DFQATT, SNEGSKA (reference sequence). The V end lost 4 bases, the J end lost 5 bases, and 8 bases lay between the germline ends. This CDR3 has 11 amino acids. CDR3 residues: CSATVEETQYF. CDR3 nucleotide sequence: TGCAGTGCTACCGTAGAGGAGACCCAGTACTTC.

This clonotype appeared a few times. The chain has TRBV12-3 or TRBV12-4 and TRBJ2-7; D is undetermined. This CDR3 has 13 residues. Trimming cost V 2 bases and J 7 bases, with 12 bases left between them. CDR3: CASSLKLLAEQYV. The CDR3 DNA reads TGTGCCAGCAGTTTAAAGCTCCTGGCTGAGCAGTACGTC.

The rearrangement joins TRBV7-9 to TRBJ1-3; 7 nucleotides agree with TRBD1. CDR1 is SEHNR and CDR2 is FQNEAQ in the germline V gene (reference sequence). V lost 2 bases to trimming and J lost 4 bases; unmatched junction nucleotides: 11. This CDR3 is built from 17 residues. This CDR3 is CASSLSSSRQGGNTIYF. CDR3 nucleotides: TGTGCCAGCAGCTTATCAAGCTCGAGACAGGGAGGAAACACCATATATTTT.

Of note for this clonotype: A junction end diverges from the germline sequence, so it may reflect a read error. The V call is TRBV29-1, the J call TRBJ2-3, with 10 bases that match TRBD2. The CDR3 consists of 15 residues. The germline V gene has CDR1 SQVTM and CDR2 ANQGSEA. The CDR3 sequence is CSVGASGRYTDTRHF. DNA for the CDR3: TGCAGCGTTGGGGCTAGCGGGAGATACACAGATACGCGGCATTTT.

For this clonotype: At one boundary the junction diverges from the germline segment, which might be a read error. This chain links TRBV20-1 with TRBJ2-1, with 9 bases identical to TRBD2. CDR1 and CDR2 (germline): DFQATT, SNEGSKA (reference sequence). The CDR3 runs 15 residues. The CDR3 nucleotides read TGCGGTGCTCCCGGAGGGACTAGCAACTACAATGAGCAGTTCTTC. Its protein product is CGAPGGTSNYNEQFF.

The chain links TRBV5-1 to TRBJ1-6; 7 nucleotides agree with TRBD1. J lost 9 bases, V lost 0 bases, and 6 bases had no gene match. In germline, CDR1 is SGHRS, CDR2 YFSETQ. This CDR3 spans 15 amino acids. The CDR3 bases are TGCGCCAGCAGCTTGGGACAGGGAATCAGTTCACCCCTCCACTTT. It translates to CASSLGQGISSPLHF.

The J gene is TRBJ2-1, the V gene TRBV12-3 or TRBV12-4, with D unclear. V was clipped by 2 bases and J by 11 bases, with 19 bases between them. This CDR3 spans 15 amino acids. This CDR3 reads CASSLMRTPPEKQFF. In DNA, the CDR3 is TGTGCCAGCAGTTTAATGCGGACCCCACCGGAGAAGCAGTTCTTC.

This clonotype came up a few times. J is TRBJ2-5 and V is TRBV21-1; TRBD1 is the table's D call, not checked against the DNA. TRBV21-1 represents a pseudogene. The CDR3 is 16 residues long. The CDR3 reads CASSTVDRGGVETQYF. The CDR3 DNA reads TGTGCCAGCAGCACAGTGGACAGGGGTGGTGTGGAGACCCAGTACTTC.

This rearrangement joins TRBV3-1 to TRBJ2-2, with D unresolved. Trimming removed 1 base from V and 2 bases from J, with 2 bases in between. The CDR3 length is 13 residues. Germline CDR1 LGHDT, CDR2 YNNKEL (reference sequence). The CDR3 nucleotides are TGTGCCAGCAGCCAAGTTAACACCGGGGAGCTGTTTTTT. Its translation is CASSQVNTGELFF. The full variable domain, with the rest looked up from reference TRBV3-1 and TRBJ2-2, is DTAVSQTPKYLVTQMGNDKSIKCEQNLGHDTMYWYKQDSKKFLKIMFSYNNKELIINETVPNRFSPKSPDKAHLNLHINSLELGDSAVYFCASSQVNTGELFFGEGSRLTVL.

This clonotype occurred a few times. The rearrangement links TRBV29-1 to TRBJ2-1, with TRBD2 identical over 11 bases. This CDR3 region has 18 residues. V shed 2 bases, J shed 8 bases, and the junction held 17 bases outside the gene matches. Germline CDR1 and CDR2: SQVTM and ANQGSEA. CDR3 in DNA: TGCAGCGTTGAACCCGTCCCCCTCCTAGCGGGAGGTAGCGATGAGCAGTTCTTC. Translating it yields CSVEPVPLLAGGSDEQFF.

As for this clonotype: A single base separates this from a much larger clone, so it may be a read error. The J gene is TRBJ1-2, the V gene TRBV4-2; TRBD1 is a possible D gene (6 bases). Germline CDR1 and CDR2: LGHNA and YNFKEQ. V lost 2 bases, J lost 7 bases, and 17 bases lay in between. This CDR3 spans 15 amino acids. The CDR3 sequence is CASSQQGSIILGYTF. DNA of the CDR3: TGTGCCAGCAGCCAACAGGGGTCAATTATTCTTGGCTACACCTTC.

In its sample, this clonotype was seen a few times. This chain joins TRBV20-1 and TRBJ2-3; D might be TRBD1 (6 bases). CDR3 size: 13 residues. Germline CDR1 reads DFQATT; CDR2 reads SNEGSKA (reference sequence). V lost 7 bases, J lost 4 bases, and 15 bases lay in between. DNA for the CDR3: TGCAGTGTTGGGGGCAGGGTTGCAGATACGCAGTATTTT. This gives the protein CSVGGRVADTQYF.

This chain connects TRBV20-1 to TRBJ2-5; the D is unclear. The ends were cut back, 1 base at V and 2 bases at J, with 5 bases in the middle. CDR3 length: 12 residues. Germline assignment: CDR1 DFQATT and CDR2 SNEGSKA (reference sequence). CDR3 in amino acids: CSARVHQETQYF. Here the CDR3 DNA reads TGCAGTGCTAGAGTGCATCAAGAGACCCAGTACTTC.

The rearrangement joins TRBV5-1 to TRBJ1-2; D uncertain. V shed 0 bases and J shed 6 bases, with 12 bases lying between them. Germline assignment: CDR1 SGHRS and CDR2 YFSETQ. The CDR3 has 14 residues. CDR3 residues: CASSLGTPEDGYTF. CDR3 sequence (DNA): TGCGCCAGCAGCTTGGGGACTCCAGAGGATGGCTACACCTTC.

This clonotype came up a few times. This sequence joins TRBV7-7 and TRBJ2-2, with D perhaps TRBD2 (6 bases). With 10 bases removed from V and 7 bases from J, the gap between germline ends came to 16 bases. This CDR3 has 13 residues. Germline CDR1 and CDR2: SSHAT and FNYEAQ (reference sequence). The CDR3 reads CAIRTAEGGELFF. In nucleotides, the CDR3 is TGTGCCATCAGGACGGCGGAGGGCGGGGAGCTGTTTTTT.

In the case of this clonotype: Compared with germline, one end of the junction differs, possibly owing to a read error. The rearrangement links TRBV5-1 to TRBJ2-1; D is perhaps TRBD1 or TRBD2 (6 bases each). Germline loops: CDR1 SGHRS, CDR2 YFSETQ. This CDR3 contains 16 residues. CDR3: CASGLEGTHRFNEQFF. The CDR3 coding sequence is TGCGCCAGCGGCTTGGAGGGGACACATCGGTTCAATGAGCAGTTCTTC.